The clone carrying this T cell receptor beta chain appeared a single time. Its target is unknown. Generated by immunoSEQ multiplex PCR, the TCRdb table keeps only in-frame clones and is missing some. The table has around 100,000 clones, around 87% seen once. These data belong to a study of T cell responses to AZD1222 COVID-19 vaccine. Losses at the gene ends were 3 bases for V and 2 bases for J; bases not matched to a gene: 6. CDR1 is GTSNPN, CDR2 SVGIG, per germline (reference sequence). The CDR3 length is 14 residues. General study findings and limits: Only after the peak T cell response were repertoires sampled.

The chain uses TRBV30 and TRBJ2-5; 7 nucleotides match TRBD1. Sample: peripheral blood, taken on day 0 of MenACWY control vaccination. The TCR sequence derives from an adult in good health. The CDR3 spells CAWRVPGQQETQYF. The CDR3 bases are TGTGCCTGGAGGGTGCCGGGACAGCAAGAGACCCAGTACTTC.